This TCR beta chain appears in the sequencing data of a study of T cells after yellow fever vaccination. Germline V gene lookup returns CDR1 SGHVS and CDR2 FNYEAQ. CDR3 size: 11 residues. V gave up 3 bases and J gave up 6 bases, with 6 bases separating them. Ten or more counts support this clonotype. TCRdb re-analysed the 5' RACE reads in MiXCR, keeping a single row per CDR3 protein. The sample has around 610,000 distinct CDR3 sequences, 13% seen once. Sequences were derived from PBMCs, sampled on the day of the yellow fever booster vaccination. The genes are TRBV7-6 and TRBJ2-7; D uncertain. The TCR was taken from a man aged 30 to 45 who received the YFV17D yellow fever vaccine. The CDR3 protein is CASSFSGEQYF. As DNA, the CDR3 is TGTGCCAGCAGCTTTTCGGGCGAGCAGTACTTC.